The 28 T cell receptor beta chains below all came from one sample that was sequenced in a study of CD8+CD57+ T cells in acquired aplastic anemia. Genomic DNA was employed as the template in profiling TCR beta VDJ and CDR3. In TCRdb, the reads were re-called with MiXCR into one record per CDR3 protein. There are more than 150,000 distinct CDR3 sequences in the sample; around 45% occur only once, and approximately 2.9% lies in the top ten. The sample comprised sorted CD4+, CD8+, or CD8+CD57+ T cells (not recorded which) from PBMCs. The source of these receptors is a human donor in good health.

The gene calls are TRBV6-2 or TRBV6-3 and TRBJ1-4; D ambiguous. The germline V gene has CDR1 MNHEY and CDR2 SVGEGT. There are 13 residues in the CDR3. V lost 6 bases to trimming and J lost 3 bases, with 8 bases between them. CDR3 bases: TGTGCCAGCAGACGGGCGTCTAATGAAAAACTGTTTTTT. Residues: CASRRASNEKLFF.

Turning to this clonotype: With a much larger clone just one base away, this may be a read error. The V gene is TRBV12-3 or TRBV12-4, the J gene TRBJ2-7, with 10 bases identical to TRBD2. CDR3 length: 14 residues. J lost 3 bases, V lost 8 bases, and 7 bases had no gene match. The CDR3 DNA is TGTGCCAGCTCAGGGCTAGCGGGAGTCTACGAGCAGTACTTC. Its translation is CASSGLAGVYEQYF.

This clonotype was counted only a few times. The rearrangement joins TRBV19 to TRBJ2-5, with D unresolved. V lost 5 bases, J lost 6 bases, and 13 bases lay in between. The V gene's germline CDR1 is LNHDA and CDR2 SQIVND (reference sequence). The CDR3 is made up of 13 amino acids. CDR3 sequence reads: CASSASGPQTQYF. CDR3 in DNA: TGTGCCAGTAGTGCCTCCGGGCCTCAGACCCAGTACTTC.

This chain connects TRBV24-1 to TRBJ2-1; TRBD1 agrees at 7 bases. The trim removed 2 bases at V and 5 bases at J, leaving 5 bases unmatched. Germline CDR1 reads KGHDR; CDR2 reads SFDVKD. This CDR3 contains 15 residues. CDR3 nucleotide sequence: TGTGCCACCAGTGATTCGGGGACAGTGGACAATGAGCAGTTCTTC. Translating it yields CATSDSGTVDNEQFF.

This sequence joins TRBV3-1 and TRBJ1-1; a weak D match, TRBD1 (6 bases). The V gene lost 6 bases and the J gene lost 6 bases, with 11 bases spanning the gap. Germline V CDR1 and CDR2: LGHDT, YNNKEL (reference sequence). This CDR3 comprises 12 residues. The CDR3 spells CASSGQLSEAFF. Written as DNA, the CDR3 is TGTGCCAGCAGTGGACAGCTTTCTGAAGCTTTCTTT. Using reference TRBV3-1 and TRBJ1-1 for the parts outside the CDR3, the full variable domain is DTAVSQTPKYLVTQMGNDKSIKCEQNLGHDTMYWYKQDSKKFLKIMFSYNNKELIINETVPNRFSPKSPDKAHLNLHINSLELGDSAVYFCASSGQLSEAFFGQGTRLTVV.

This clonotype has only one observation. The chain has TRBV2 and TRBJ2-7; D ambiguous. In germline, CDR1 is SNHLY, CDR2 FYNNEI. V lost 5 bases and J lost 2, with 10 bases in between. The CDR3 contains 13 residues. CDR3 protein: CASSLRPAYEQYF. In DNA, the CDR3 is TGTGCCAGCAGTTTAAGGCCAGCCTACGAGCAGTACTTC.

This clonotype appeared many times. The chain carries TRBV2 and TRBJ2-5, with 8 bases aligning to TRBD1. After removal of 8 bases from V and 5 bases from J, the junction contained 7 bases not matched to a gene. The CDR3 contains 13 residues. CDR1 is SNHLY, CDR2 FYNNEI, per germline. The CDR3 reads CASGAGGMETQYF. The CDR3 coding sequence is TGTGCCAGCGGAGCAGGGGGCATGGAGACCCAGTACTTC.

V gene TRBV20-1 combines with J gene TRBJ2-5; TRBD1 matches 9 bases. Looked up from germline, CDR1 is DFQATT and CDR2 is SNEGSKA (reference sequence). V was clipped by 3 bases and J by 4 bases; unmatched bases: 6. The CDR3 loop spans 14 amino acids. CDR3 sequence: CSASPGQGLETQYF. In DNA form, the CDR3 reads TGCAGTGCTAGCCCCGGACAGGGGCTAGAGACCCAGTACTTC.

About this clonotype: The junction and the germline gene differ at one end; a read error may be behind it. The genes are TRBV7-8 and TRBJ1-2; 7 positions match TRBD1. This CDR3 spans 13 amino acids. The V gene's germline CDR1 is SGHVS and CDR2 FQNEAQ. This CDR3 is CASSHRTGDGCTF. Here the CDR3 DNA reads TGTGCCAGCAGCCATAGGACAGGTGATGGCTGCACCTTC.

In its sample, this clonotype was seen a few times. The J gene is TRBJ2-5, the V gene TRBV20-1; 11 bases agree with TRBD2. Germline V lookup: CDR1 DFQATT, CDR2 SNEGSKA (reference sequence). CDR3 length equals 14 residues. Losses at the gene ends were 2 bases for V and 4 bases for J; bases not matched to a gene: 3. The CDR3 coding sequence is TGCAGTGCTAGACTAGCGGGGGGTGGAGAGACCCAGTACTTC. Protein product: CSARLAGGGETQYF.

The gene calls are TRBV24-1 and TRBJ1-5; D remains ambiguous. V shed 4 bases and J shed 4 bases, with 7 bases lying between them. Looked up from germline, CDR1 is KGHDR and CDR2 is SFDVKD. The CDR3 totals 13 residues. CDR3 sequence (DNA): TGTGCCACCAGTGAAGGGTTTAATCAGCCCCAGCATTTT. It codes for CATSEGFNQPQHF.

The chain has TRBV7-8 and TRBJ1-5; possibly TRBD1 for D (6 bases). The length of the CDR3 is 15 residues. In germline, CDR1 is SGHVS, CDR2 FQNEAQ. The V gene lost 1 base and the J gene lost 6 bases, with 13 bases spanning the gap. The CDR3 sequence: CASSLGTGFGQPQHF. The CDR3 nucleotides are TGTGCCAGCAGCTTAGGAACAGGGTTCGGTCAGCCCCAGCATTTT.

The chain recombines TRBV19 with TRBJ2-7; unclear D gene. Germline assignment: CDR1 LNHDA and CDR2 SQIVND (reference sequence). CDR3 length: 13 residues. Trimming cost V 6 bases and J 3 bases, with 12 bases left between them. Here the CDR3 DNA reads TGTGCCAGTAGCAATTCACGAGGCTACGAGCAGTACTTC. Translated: CASSNSRGYEQYF.

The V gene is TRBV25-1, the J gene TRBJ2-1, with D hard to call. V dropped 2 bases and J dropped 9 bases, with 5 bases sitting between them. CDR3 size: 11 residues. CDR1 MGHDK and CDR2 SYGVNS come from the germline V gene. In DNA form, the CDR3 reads TGTGCCAGCAGTGAAGTGGGTGAGCAGTTCTTC. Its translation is CASSEVGEQFF.

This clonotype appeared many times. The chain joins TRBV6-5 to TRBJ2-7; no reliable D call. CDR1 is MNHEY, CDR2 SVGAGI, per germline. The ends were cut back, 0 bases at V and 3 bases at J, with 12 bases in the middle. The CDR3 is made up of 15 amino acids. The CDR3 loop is CASSYSRSLFYEQYF. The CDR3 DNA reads TGTGCCAGCAGTTACTCCCGATCCCTTTTCTACGAGCAGTACTTC.

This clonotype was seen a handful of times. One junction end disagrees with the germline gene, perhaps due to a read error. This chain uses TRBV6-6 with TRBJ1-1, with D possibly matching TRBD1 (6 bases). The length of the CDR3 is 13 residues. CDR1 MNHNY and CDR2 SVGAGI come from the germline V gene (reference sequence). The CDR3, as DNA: TGTGCCGGCAGTTACACGACAGGACCTCGGGCTTTCTTT. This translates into CAGSYTTGPRAFF.

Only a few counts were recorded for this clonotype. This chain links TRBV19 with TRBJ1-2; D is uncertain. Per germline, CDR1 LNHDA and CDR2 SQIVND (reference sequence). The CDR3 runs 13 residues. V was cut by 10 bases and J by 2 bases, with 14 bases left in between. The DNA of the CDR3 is TGTGCCACCAGAGACGGGTCCAACTATGGCTACACCTTC. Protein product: CATRDGSNYGYTF.

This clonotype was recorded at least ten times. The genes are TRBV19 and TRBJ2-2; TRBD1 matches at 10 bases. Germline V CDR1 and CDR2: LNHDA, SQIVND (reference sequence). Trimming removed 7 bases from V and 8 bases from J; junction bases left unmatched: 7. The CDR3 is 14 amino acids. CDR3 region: CASKTGGSSGELFF. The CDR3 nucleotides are TGTGCCAGTAAGACAGGGGGCTCAAGTGGGGAGCTGTTTTTT. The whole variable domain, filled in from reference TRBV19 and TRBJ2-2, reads DGGITQSPKYLFRKEGQNVTLSCEQNLNHDAMYWYRQDPGQGLRLIYYSQIVNDFQKGDIAEGYSVSREKKESFPLTVTSAQKNPTAFYLCASKTGGSSGELFFGEGSRLTVL.

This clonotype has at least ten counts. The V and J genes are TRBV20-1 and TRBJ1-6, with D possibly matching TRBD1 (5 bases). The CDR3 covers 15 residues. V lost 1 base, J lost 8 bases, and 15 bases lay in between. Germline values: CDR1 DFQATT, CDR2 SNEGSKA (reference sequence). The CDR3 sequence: CSARVSSQGDSPLHF. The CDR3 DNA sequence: TGCAGTGCTAGAGTGTCTTCGCAGGGTGATTCACCCCTCCACTTT.

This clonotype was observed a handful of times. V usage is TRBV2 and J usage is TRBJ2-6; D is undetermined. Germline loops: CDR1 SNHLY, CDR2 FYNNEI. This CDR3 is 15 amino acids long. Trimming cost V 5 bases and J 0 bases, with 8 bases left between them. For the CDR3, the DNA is TGTGCCAGCAGTTGGCAGAACTCTGGGGCCAACGTCCTGACTTTC. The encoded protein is CASSWQNSGANVLTF.

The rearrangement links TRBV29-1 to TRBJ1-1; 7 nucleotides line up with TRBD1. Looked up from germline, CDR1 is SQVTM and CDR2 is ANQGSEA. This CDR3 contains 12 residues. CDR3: CSIGTVNTEAFF. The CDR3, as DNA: TGCAGTATCGGGACAGTCAACACTGAAGCTTTCTTT.

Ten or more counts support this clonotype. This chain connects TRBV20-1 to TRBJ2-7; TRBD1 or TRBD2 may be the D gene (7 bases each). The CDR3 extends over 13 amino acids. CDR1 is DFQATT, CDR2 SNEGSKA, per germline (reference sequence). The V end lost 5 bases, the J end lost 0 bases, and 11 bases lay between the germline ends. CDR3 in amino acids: CSAGGDSSYEQYF. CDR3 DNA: TGCAGTGCTGGGGGGGACAGCTCCTACGAGCAGTACTTC.

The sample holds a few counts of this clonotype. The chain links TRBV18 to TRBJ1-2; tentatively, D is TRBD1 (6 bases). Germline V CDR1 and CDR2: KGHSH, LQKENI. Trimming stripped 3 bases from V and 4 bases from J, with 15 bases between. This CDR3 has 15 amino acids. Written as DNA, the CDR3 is TGTGCCAGCTCACCGGACAGCTCGGGCTTCTATGGCTACACCTTC. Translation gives CASSPDSSGFYGYTF.

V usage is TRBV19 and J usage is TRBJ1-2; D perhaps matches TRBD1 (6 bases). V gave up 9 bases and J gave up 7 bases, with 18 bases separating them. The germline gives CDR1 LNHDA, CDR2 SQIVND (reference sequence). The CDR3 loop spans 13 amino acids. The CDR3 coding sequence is TGTGCCAGCACCTCGGGGGGGCAGGTTGGCTACACCTTC. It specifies CASTSGGQVGYTF. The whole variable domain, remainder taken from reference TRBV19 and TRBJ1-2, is DGGITQSPKYLFRKEGQNVTLSCEQNLNHDAMYWYRQDPGQGLRLIYYSQIVNDFQKGDIAEGYSVSREKKESFPLTVTSAQKNPTAFYLCASTSGGQVGYTFGSGTRLTVV.

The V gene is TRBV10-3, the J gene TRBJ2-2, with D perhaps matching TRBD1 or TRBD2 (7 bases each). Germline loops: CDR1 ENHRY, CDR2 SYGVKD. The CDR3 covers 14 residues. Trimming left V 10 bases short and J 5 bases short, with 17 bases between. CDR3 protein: CASRQGGGTGELFF. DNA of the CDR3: TGTGCCAGCCGACAGGGAGGGGGGACCGGGGAGCTGTTTTTT.

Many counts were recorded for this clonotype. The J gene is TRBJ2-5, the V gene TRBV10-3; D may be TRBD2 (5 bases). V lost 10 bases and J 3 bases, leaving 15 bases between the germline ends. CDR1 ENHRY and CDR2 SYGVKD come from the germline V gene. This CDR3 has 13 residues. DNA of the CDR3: TGTGCCACCGCTGGGAGAGTTGAAGAGACCCAGTACTTC. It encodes CATAGRVEETQYF.

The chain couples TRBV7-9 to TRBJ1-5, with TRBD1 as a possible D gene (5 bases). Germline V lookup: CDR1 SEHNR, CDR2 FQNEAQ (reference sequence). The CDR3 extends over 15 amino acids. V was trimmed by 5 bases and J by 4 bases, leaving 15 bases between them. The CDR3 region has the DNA TGTGCCAGCAGCCCCGGGACCGCCAGTAATCAGCCCCAGCATTTT. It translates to CASSPGTASNQPQHF.

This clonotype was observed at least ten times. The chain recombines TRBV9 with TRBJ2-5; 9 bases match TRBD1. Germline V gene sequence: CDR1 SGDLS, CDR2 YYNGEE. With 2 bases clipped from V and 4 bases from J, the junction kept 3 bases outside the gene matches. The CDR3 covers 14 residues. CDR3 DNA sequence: TGTGCCAGCAGCGTTTCGACAGGGGGAGAGACCCAGTACTTC. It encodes CASSVSTGGETQYF.